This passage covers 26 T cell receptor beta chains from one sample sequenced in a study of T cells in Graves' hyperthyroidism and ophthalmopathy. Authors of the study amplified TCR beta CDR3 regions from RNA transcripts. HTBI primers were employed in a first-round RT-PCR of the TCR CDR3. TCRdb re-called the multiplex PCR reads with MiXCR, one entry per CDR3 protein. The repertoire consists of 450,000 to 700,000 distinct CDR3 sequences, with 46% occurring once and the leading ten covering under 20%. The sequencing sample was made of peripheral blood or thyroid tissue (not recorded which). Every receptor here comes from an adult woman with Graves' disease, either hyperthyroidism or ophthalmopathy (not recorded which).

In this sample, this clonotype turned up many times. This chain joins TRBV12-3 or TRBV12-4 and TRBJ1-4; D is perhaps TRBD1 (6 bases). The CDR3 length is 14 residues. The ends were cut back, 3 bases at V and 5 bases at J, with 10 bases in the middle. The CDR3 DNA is TGTGCCAGCAGTTTCGGACAGCCAAATGAAAAACTGTTTTTT. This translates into CASSFGQPNEKLFF.

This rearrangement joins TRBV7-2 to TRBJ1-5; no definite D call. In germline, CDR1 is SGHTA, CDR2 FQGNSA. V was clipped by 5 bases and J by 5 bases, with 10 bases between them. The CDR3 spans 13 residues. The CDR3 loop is CASSPRMYQPQHF. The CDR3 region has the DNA TGTGCCAGCAGCCCCCGGATGTATCAGCCCCAGCATTTT.

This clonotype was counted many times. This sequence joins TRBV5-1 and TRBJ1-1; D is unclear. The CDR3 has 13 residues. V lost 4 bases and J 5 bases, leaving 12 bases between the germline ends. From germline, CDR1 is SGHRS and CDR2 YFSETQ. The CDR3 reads CASSPGVRTEAFF. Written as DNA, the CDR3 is TGCGCCAGCAGCCCTGGGGTGAGGACTGAAGCTTTCTTT.

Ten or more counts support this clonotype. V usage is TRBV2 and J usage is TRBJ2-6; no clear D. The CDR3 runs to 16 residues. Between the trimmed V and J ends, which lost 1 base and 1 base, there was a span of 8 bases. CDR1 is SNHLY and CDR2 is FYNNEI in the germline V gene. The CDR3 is CASSEERVSGANVLTF. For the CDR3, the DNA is TGTGCCAGCAGTGAAGAAAGGGTATCTGGGGCCAACGTCCTGACTTTC.

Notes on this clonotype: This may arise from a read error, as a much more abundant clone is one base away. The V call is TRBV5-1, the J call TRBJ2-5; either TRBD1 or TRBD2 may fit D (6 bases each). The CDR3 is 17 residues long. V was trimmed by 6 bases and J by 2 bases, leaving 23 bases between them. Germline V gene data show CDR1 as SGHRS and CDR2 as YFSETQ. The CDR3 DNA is TGCGCCAGCACTTCGCGCCCCTGGGGGGCGCAACAAGAGACCCAGTACTTC. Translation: CASTSRPWGAQQETQYF.

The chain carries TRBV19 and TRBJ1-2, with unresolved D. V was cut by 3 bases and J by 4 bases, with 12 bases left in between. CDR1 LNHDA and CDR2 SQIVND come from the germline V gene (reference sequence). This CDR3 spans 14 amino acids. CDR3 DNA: TGTGCCAGTAGTATTCCGGGGTTGCCCTATGGCTACACCTTC. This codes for CASSIPGLPYGYTF.

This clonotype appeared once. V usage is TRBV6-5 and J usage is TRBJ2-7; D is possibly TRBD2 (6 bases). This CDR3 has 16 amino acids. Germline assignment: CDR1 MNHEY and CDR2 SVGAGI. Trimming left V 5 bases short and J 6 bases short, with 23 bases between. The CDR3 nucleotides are TGTGCCAGCAGTGAACGATTGGGGGGACGAATCGGCGAGCAGTACTTC. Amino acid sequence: CASSERLGGRIGEQYF.

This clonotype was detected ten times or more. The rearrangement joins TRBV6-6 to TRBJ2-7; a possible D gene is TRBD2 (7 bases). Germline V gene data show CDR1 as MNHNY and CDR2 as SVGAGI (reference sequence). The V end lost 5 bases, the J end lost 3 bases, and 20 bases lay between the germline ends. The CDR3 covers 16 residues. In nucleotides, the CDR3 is TGTGCCAGCAGTACACCCGGGGGGCAGGGAGTCTACGAGCAGTACTTC. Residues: CASSTPGGQGVYEQYF.

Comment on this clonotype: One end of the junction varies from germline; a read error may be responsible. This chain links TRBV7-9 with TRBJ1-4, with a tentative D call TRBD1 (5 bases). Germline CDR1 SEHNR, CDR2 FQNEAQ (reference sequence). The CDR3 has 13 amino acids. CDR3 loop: CASSQVGHEKLFF. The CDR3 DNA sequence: TGCGCCAGCAGCCAAGTGGGACATGAAAAACTGTTTTTT.

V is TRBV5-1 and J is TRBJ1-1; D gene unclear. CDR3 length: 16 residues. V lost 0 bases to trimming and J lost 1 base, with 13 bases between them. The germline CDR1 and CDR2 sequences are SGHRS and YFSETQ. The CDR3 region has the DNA TGCGCCAGCAGCTTGGACACCCCAAGCCGGAACACTGAAGCTTTCTTT. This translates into CASSLDTPSRNTEAFF.

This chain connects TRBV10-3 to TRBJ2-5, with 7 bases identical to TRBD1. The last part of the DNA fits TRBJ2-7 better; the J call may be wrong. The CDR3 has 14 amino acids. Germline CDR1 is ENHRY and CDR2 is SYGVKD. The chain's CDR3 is CAISGQGWSHEQYF. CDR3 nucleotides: TGTGCCATCAGTGGACAGGGTTGGAGCCACGAGCAGTACTTC.

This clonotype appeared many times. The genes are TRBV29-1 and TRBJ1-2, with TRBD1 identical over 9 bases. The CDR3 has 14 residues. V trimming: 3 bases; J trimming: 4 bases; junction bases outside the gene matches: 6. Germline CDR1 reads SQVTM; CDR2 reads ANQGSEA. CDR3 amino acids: CSVERDRDLYGYTF. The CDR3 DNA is TGCAGCGTTGAGCGGGACAGGGACCTCTATGGCTACACCTTC. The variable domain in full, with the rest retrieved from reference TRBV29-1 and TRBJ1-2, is SAVISQKPSRDICQRGTSLTIQCQVDSQVTMMFWYRQQPGQSLTLIATANQGSEATYESGFVIDKFPISRPNLTFSTLTVSNMSPEDSSIYLCSVERDRDLYGYTFGSGTRLTVV.

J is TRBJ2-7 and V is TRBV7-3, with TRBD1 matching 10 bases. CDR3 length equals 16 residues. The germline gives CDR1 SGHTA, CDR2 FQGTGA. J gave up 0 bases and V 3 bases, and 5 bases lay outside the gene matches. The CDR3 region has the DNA TGTGCCAGCAGCTTTTCAGGGACAGGGGACTCCTACGAGCAGTACTTC. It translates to CASSFSGTGDSYEQYF. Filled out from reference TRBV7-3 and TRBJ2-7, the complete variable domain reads GAGVSQTPSNKVTEKGKYVELRCDPISGHTALYWYRQSLGQGPEFLIYFQGTGAADDSGLPNDRFFAVRPEGSVSTLKIQRTERGDSAVYLCASSFSGTGDSYEQYFGPGTRLTVT.

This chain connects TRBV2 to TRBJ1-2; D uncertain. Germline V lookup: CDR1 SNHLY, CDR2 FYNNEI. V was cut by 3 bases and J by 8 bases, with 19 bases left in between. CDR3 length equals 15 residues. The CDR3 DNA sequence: TGTGCCAGCAGTGATTGGGCGGAGAGAGAAGGGGGCTACACCTTC. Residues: CASSDWAEREGGYTF.

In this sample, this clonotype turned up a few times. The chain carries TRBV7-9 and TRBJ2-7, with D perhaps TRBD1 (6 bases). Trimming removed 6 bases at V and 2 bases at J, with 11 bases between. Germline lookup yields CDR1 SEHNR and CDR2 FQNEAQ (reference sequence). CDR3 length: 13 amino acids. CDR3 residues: CASRRRGTYEQYF. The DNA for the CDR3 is TGTGCCAGCAGACGAAGGGGGACCTACGAGCAGTACTTC.

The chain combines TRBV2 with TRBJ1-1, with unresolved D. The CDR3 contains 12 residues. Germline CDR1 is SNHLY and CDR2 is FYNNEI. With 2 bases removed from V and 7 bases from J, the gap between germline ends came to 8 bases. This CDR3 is CASSEPVNEAFF. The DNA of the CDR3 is TGTGCCAGCAGTGAACCTGTAAATGAAGCTTTCTTT.

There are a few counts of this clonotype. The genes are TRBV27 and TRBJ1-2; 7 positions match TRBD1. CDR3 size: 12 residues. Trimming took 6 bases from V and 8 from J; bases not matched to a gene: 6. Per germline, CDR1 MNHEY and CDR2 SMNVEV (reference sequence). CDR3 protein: CASSPGTAGYTF. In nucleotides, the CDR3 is TGTGCCAGCAGCCCCGGGACAGCCGGCTACACCTTC.

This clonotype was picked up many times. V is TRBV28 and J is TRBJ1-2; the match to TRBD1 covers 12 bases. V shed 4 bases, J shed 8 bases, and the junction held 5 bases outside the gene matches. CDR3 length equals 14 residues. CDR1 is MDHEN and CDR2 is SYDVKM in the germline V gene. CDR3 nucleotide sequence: TGTGCCAGCAGTTCCCCCGGGACAGGGGGCGGCTACACCTTC. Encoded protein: CASSSPGTGGGYTF.

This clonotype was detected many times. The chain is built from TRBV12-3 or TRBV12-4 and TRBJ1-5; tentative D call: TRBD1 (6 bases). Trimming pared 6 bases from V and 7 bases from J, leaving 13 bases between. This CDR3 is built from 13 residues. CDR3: CASRLRGNQPQHF. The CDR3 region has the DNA TGTGCCAGCAGGCTCAGGGGAAACCAGCCCCAGCATTTT.

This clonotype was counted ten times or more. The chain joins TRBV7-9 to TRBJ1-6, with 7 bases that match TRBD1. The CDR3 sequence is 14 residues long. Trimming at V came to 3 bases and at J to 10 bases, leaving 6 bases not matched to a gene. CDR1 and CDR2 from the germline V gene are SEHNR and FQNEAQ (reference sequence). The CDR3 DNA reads TGTGCCAGCAGCTTGAACAGGGGATCGTCACCCCTCCACTTT. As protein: CASSLNRGSSPLHF.

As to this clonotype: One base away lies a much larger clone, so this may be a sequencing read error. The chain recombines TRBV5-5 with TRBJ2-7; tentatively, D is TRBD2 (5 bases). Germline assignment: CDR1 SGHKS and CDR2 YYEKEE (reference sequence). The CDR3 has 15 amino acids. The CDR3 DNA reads TGTGTCAGCACCAGAGGCGGGTTTGACTCCTACGAGCAGTACTTC. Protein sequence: CVSTRGGFDSYEQYF.

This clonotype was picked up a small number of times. The chain's CDR3 is CASSLKGQETQYF. The CDR3 DNA sequence: TGTGCCAGCAGCTTAAAGGGACAGGAGACCCAGTACTTC. The genes are TRBV7-9 and TRBJ2-5; 7 bases line up with TRBD1. With V trimmed by 2 bases and J by 5 bases, 2 bases remained unmatched. CDR1 and CDR2 from the germline V gene are SEHNR and FQNEAQ (reference sequence). The CDR3 is 13 residues long.

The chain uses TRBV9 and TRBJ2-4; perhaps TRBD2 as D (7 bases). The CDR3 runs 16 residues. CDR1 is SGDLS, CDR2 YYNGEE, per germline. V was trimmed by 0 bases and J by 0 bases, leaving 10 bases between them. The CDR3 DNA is TGTGCCAGCAGCGTAGGCGGGGGCTTAGCCAAAAACATTCAGTACTTC. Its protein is CASSVGGGLAKNIQYF. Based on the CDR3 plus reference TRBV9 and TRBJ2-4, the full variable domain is DSGVTQTPKHLITATGQRVTLRCSPRSGDLSVYWYQQSLDQGLQFLIQYYNGEERAKGNILERFSAQQFPDLHSELNLSSLELGDSALYFCASSVGGGLAKNIQYFGAGTRLSVL.

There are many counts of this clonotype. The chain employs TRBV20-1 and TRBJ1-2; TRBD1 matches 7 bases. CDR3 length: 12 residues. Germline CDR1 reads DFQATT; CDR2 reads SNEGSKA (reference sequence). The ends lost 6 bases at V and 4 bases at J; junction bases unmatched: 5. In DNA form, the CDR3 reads TGCAGTGCCAAAGCAGGGGGCTATGGCTACACCTTC. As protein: CSAKAGGYGYTF.

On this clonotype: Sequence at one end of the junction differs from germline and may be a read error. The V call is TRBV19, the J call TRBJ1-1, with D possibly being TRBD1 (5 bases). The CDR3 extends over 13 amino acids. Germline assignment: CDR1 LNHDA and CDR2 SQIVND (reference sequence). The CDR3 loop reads CASSPRGDTETFF. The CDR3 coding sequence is TGTGCCAGCTCTCCTAGGGGAGACACTGAAACTTTCTTT.

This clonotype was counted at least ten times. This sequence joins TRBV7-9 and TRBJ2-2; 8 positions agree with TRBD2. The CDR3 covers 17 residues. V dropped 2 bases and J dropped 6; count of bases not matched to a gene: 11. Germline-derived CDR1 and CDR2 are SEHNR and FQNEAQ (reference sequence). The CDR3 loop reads CASSLSLTREVAGELFF. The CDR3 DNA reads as TGTGCCAGCAGCTTAAGTTTGACGCGGGAGGTGGCCGGGGAGCTGTTTTTT.